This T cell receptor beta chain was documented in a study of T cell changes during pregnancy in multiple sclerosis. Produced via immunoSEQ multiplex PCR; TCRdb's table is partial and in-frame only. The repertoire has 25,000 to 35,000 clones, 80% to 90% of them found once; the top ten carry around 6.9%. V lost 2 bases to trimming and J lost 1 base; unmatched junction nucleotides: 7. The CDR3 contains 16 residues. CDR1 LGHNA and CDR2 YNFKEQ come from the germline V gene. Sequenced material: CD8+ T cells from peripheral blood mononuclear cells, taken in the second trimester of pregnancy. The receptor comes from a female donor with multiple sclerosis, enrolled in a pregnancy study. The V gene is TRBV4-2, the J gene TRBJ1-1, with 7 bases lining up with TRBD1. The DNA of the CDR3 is TGTGCCAGCAGCCAAACCGGGACAGACGAGAACACTGAAGCTTTCTTT. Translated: CASSQTGTDENTEAFF.